The rows below give T cell receptor beta chains drawn from one sample of a study of graft-versus-host responses after intestinal transplantation. Clones were read by immunoSEQ multiplex PCR, and TCRdb kept only the in-frame ones, dropping some. This sample yields about 21,000 clones, of which approximately 33% are seen a single time; 7.5% to 10% belongs to the top ten. The specimen was alloreactive CD8+ T cells from a mixed lymphocyte reaction culture, collected before intestinal transplant. The receptor source for this set is a human patient who received an intestinal transplant. CDR3s include the opening cysteine and the closing phenylalanine or tryptophan. D genes are given only for firm matches. Not all rows give a size; the values are once, few, many and, for expanded clones, a class.

d_gene	abundance	v_gene	j_gene	CDR3aa	CDR3nt
-	-	TRBV27	TRBJ1-2	CASSFSGDYGYTF	TGTGCCAGCAGTTTCTCGGGAGACTATGGCTACACCTTC
-	-	TRBV4-3	TRBJ2-3	CASSPVDRSTDTQYF	TGCGCCAGCAGCCCGGTAGACAGGAGCACAGATACGCAGTATTTT
-	-	TRBV7-6	TRBJ2-3	CASSLLAGSTDTQYF	TGTGCCAGCAGCCTACTAGCAGGTAGCACAGATACGCAGTATTTT
-	few	TRBV27	TRBJ2-7	CASSLTSTYEQYF	TGTGCCAGCAGTCTAACATCGACCTACGAGCAGTACTTC
-	medium-sized	TRBV4-1	TRBJ1-3	CASSPVQGRNTIYF	TGCGCCAGCAGCCCCGTCCAGGGAAGGAACACCATATATTTT
TRBD2	-	TRBV29-1	TRBJ2-5	CSVEGGSGRFQETQYF	TGCAGCGTTGAAGGGGGTAGCGGGAGATTTCAGGAGACCCAGTACTTC
-	few	TRBV12-5	TRBJ2-7	CASGFGGSYEQYF	TGTGCTAGTGGTTTTGGCGGGTCCTACGAGCAGTACTTC
-	few	TRBV4-1	TRBJ2-5	CASSQVRGSETQYF	TGCGCCAGCAGCCAAGTTCGGGGTTCGGAGACCCAGTACTTC
-	few	TRBV4-3	TRBJ2-7	CASSEVRGSYEQYF	TGCGCCAGCAGCGAAGTAAGGGGATCCTACGAGCAGTACTTC
-	medium-sized	TRBV9	TRBJ2-7	CASSVSGTDSYEQYF	TGTGCCAGCAGCGTATCCGGGACGGATTCCTACGAGCAGTACTTC
-	-	TRBV6-1	TRBJ2-1	CASRVSGNEQFF	TGTGCCAGCAGGGTTAGCGGCAATGAGCAGTTCTTC
-	-	TRBV6-6	TRBJ2-1	CASSYSHSHEQFF	TGTGCCAGCAGTTACTCCCATTCCCATGAGCAGTTCTTC
-	-	TRBV2	TRBJ2-3	CASSEWIYTDTQYF	TGTGCCAGCAGTGAATGGATATACACAGATACGCAGTATTTT
-	-	TRBV29-1	TRBJ2-2	CSVLQGELFF	TGCAGCGTTCTCCAGGGGGAGCTGTTTTTT
TRBD2	-	TRBV27	TRBJ2-1	CASSLLGTSGPFYNEQFF	TGTGCCAGCAGTTTATTAGGGACTAGCGGGCCTTTTTACAATGAGCAGTTCTTC
-	few	TRBV7-9	TRBJ2-2	CASSLVGTRDTGELFF	TGTGCCAGCAGCTTAGTCGGAACTAGGGACACCGGGGAGCTGTTTTTT
-	-	TRBV9	TRBJ2-3	CASSVEQVTDTQYF	TGTGCCAGCAGCGTAGAACAAGTGACAGATACGCAGTATTTT
-	few	TRBV7-6	TRBJ2-5	CASSLGQTQYF	TGTGCCAGCAGCTTAGGTCAGACCCAGTACTTC
-	-	TRBV4-1	TRBJ1-1	CASSQERGGENTEAFF	TGCGCCAGCAGCCAAGAGAGGGGGGGAGAGAACACTGAAGCTTTCTTT
TRBD1	few	TRBV6-5	TRBJ2-3	CASSPGQGQADTQYF	TGTGCCAGCAGTCCGGGACAGGGACAAGCGGATACGCAGTATTTT
-	few	TRBV7-3	TRBJ1-2	CASSHGTQYGYTF	TGTGCCAGCAGCCATGGGACCCAATATGGCTACACCTTC
TRBD2	-	TRBV30	TRBJ2-1	CAWSLAGEFYNEQFF	TGTGCCTGGAGCCTAGCGGGAGAGTTCTACAATGAGCAGTTCTTC
-	-	TRBV13	TRBJ2-1	CASSLGLWRKQFF	TGTGCCAGCAGCTTAGGCCTTTGGCGAAAGCAGTTCTTC
TRBD1	-	TRBV2	TRBJ1-5	CASSLGQGHQPQHF	TGTGCCAGCAGCCTCGGACAGGGCCATCAGCCCCAGCATTTT
TRBD2	-	TRBV19	TRBJ2-1	CASSMVKGLALVEQFF	TGTGCCAGTAGTATGGTCAAGGGACTAGCTCTGGTTGAGCAGTTCTTC
-	medium-sized	TRBV6-6	TRBJ2-7	CASSYSMGQGEQYF	TGTGCCAGCAGTTACTCGATGGGGCAGGGGGAGCAGTACTTC
-	-	TRBV11-2	TRBJ2-5	CASSLEAVGYETQYF	TGTGCCAGCAGCTTAGAGGCGGTGGGTTACGAGACCCAGTACTTC
TRBD2	few	TRBV5-6	TRBJ2-7	CASSSPGLAETPYEQYF	TGTGCCAGCAGCTCCCCGGGACTAGCGGAGACACCCTACGAGCAGTACTTC